Described below is a single TCR beta chain sequence and its context. Its specificity is unknown. This entry belongs to a study of PD-1 blockade in mismatch repair-deficient tumors. The repertoire was sequenced with immunoSEQ multiplex PCR; TCRdb's copy has only in-frame clones and lacks some. The repertoire includes 65,000 to 80,000 clones, 70% to 85% of them detected once, and approximately 5% sits in the top ten. Trimming removed 5 bases at V and 1 base at J, with 12 bases between. The CDR3 length is 14 residues. Per the germline V gene, CDR1 is SGHNT and CDR2 is YENEEA. Study-wide results and caveats: Rapid post-treatment expansion, then contraction, generally preceding radiologic response, marked tumor-resident clones.

This chain joins TRBV11-3 and TRBJ2-7; no clear D gene. This specimen consisted of peripheral blood, obtained 2 weeks after starting pembrolizumab. The clonotype originates from an adult with mismatch repair-deficient cancer. Here the CDR3 DNA reads TGTGCCAGCAGCCTGACCAGAGGTTCCTACGAGCAGTACTTC. Amino acids: CASSLTRGSYEQYF.